Below are 31 T cell receptor beta chains sequenced from a single sample in a study of blood T cell repertoires in COVID-19. Clones were read by immunoSEQ multiplex PCR, and TCRdb kept only the in-frame ones, dropping some. The sample records 100,000 to 150,000 clones, around 86% being singletons. The sample consisted of peripheral blood. The source of these receptors is a woman in her sixties or seventies with COVID-19, enrolled during active disease.

The chain combines TRBV7-9 with TRBJ1-4, with no clear D. V lost 3 bases and J 4 bases, leaving 12 bases between the germline ends. The CDR3 is made up of 15 amino acids. Looked up from germline, CDR1 is SEHNR and CDR2 is FQNEAQ (reference sequence). The CDR3 sequence: CASSLVGLNNEKLFF. The DNA of the CDR3 is TGTGCCAGCAGCTTGGTCGGACTGAATAATGAAAAACTGTTTTTT.

The J gene is TRBJ1-1, the V gene TRBV28; D not resolved. This CDR3 is 12 amino acids long. Trimming left V 10 bases short and J 6 bases short, with 15 bases between. Germline CDR1 is MDHEN and CDR2 is SYDVKM. This CDR3 is CATGDLSPEAFF. DNA for the CDR3: TGTGCCACGGGAGACTTAAGCCCTGAAGCTTTCTTT.

This clone appeared a few times. The gene calls are TRBV29-1 and TRBJ2-5; 11 bases line up with TRBD1. J gave up 3 bases and V 2 bases, and 2 bases lay outside the gene matches. Germline assignment: CDR1 SQVTM and CDR2 ANQGSEA. The CDR3 runs to 14 residues. DNA for the CDR3: TGCAGCGTTGAATGGGGACAGGGGGAAGAGACCCAGTACTTC. It codes for CSVEWGQGEETQYF. The whole variable domain, remainder taken from reference TRBV29-1 and TRBJ2-5, is SAVISQKPSRDICQRGTSLTIQCQVDSQVTMMFWYRQQPGQSLTLIATANQGSEATYESGFVIDKFPISRPNLTFSTLTVSNMSPEDSSIYLCSVEWGQGEETQYFGPGTRLLVL.

The chain links TRBV5-1 to TRBJ2-2; the D gene is possibly TRBD2 (5 bases). The CDR3 loop spans 16 amino acids. The V end lost 4 bases, the J end lost 5 bases, and 18 bases lay between the germline ends. Germline-derived CDR1 and CDR2 are SGHRS and YFSETQ. CDR3 sequence reads: CASSPTPTEATGELFF. Written as DNA, the CDR3 is TGCGCCAGCAGCCCGACCCCCACGGAGGCGACCGGGGAGCTGTTTTTT. Variable domain in full (rest from reference TRBV5-1 and TRBJ2-2): KAGVTQTPRYLIKTRGQQVTLSCSPISGHRSVSWYQQTPGQGLQFLFEYFSETQRNKGNFPGRFSGRQFSNSRSEMNVSTLELGDSALYLCASSPTPTEATGELFFGEGSRLTVL.

The J gene is TRBJ2-1, the V gene TRBV28, with 8 bases lining up with TRBD2. Germline V gives CDR1 MDHEN, CDR2 SYDVKM. The ends lost 5 bases at V and 8 bases at J; junction bases unmatched: 17. The CDR3 totals 17 residues. The CDR3 DNA is TGTGCCAGCAGTCGTTATGGGGCCGGGGGGGCTTTGTATGAGCAGTTCTTC. This translates into CASSRYGAGGALYEQFF.

This chain connects TRBV6-5 to TRBJ1-2; possible D gene TRBD1, 6 bases. CDR3 size: 13 residues. Germline CDR1 and CDR2: MNHEY and SVGAGI. V was trimmed by 8 bases and J by 3 bases, leaving 13 bases between them. The CDR3 reads CASLQRTDYGYTF. In DNA, the CDR3 is TGTGCCAGCCTTCAGAGGACAGACTATGGCTACACCTTC.

V usage is TRBV6-5 and J usage is TRBJ2-7; TRBD2 might be the D (6 bases). V was clipped by 5 bases and J by 4 bases, with 12 bases between them. Germline lookup yields CDR1 MNHEY and CDR2 SVGAGI. The CDR3 length is 13 residues. The CDR3 DNA reads as TGTGCCAGCAGTCGGCAGGAGGGTTACGAGCAGTACTTC. This encodes CASSRQEGYEQYF.

V and J are TRBV5-1 and TRBJ1-2; 8 bases are shared with TRBD1. The CDR3 spans 15 residues. The ends lost 4 bases at V and 7 bases at J; junction bases unmatched: 12. Looked up from germline, CDR1 is SGHRS and CDR2 is YFSETQ. The CDR3 DNA reads as TGCGCCAGCAGCGAAGACAGGGGAGATATCGGTGGCTACACCTTC. Its protein is CASSEDRGDIGGYTF. Full variable domain (outside the CDR3, taken from reference TRBV5-1 and TRBJ1-2): KAGVTQTPRYLIKTRGQQVTLSCSPISGHRSVSWYQQTPGQGLQFLFEYFSETQRNKGNFPGRFSGRQFSNSRSEMNVSTLELGDSALYLCASSEDRGDIGGYTFGSGTRLTVV.

The J gene is TRBJ1-1, the V gene TRBV10-3; D unresolved. The germline V and J ends were trimmed by 8 bases and 2 bases, with 15 bases remaining between them. The CDR3 totals 14 residues. Germline CDR1 reads ENHRY; CDR2 reads SYGVKD. In DNA, the CDR3 is TGTGCCATCGGGCGGGGAGAGGGAAACACTGAAGCTTTCTTT. Its translation is CAIGRGEGNTEAFF.

The rearrangement joins TRBV28 to TRBJ1-4; tentative D call: TRBD1 (5 bases). Germline CDR1 and CDR2: MDHEN and SYDVKM. The CDR3 contains 15 residues. Trimming cost V 3 bases and J 2 bases, with 10 bases left between them. CDR3 sequence reads: CASSFERGTNEKLFF. CDR3 bases: TGTGCCAGCAGTTTCGAGCGGGGCACTAATGAAAAACTGTTTTTT.

Concerning this clone itself: Other DNA sequences in this sample translate to the same CDR3. The V and J genes are TRBV5-1 and TRBJ1-1, with 7 nucleotides matching TRBD1. CDR3 length: 16 residues. The ends lost 2 bases at V and 2 bases at J; junction bases unmatched: 9. The germline gives CDR1 SGHRS, CDR2 YFSETQ. In DNA form, the CDR3 reads TGCGCCAGCAGCTTAGAGGGGGCGGCGGTTAACACTGAAGCTTTCTTT. Translating gives CASSLEGAAVNTEAFF.

The chain joins TRBV6-6 to TRBJ1-5, with D maybe TRBD1 (6 bases). This CDR3 spans 14 amino acids. CDR1 is MNHNY, CDR2 SVGAGI, per germline (reference sequence). Trimming took 7 bases from V and 5 from J, leaving 15 bases between them. CDR3 nucleotide sequence: TGTGCCAGCACCTCAACAGGGTCCTATCAGCCCCAGCATTTT. It is translated as CASTSTGSYQPQHF.

This rearrangement joins TRBV5-1 to TRBJ2-3; TRBD1 matches 7 bases. Germline V gene sequence: CDR1 SGHRS, CDR2 YFSETQ. The CDR3 spans 15 residues. Germline trimming cut 2 bases from V and 2 bases from J; bases unmatched to any gene: 5. CDR3 in amino acids: CASSLRDRITDTQYF. CDR3 DNA: TGCGCCAGCAGCTTACGGGACAGAATCACAGATACGCAGTATTTT.

The sample holds a few counts of this clone. The rearrangement joins TRBV11-3 to TRBJ2-2, with TRBD2 as a possible D gene (6 bases). The CDR3 spans 14 residues. The germline V and J ends were trimmed by 5 bases and 1 base, with 8 bases remaining between them. Germline V lookup: CDR1 SGHNT, CDR2 YENEEA. CDR3 nucleotides: TGTGCCAGCAGCCCGGGACTGAACACCGGGGAGCTGTTTTTT. Its protein product is CASSPGLNTGELFF.

This clone was seen just once. The chain combines TRBV7-8 with TRBJ2-5; a weak D match, TRBD1 (6 bases). The ends were cut back, 4 bases at V and 4 bases at J, with 16 bases in the middle. Germline V lookup: CDR1 SGHVS, CDR2 FQNEAQ. The length of the CDR3 is 15 residues. This CDR3 reads CASSSHRVWGETQYF. The CDR3 DNA sequence: TGTGCCAGCAGCTCCCACAGGGTTTGGGGAGAGACCCAGTACTTC.

J is TRBJ2-1 and V is TRBV28; 10 positions match TRBD2. The CDR3 spans 14 residues. V was clipped by 8 bases and J by 3 bases; unmatched bases: 4. The germline V gene encodes CDR1 MDHEN and CDR2 SYDVKM. In nucleotides, the CDR3 is TGTGCCAGCGAGATAGCGGGGGGCTACAATGAGCAGTTCTTC. Translating it yields CASEIAGGYNEQFF.

V gene TRBV6-6 combines with J gene TRBJ1-6, with D uncertain. Germline-derived CDR1 and CDR2 are MNHNY and SVGAGI (reference sequence). The V end was cut by 6 bases, the J end by 5 bases, with 2 bases between. The CDR3 has 11 amino acids. The CDR3 bases are TGTGCCAGCAGCAATAATTCACCCCTCCACTTT. Residues: CASSNNSPLHF.

V and J are TRBV3-1 (or the pseudogene TRBV3-2) and TRBJ2-1, with 13 bases matching TRBD2. The CDR3 totals 16 residues. The V gene's germline CDR1 is LGHDT and CDR2 YNNKEL (reference sequence). Trimming at V came to 4 bases and at J to 7 bases, leaving 7 bases not matched to a gene. The CDR3 loop is CASSRTSGGAYNEQFF. CDR3 nucleotides: TGTGCCAGCAGCCGCACTAGCGGGGGGGCGTATAATGAGCAGTTCTTC.

This chain joins TRBV15 and TRBJ2-2; 8 positions agree with TRBD1. Germline V gene data show CDR1 as LNHNV and CDR2 as YYDKDF (reference sequence). With V trimmed by 7 bases and J by 1 base, 2 bases remained unmatched. The CDR3 is made up of 14 amino acids. CDR3 sequence (DNA): TGTGCCACCAAAGGACAGGGGAACACCGGGGAGCTGTTTTTT. It is translated as CATKGQGNTGELFF.

The rearrangement links TRBV11-3 to TRBJ2-1; TRBD1 agrees at 9 bases. The V segment lost 2 bases and the J segment 5 bases; nucleotides outside the gene matches: 4. The CDR3 covers 15 residues. Germline CDR1 and CDR2: SGHNT and YENEEA. The chain's CDR3 is CASSLLGQGHNEQFF. The CDR3 DNA reads as TGTGCCAGCAGCTTATTGGGACAGGGTCACAATGAGCAGTTCTTC.

The rearrangement uses TRBV10-3 and TRBJ1-6; 9 bases are a match to TRBD1. Trimming cost V 7 bases and J 8 bases; bases outside gene matches: 6. The CDR3 sequence is 14 residues long. Germline V gene sequence: CDR1 ENHRY, CDR2 SYGVKD. This chain's CDR3 is CAIKGTGKDSPLHF. As DNA, the CDR3 is TGTGCCATCAAAGGGACAGGGAAGGATTCACCCCTCCACTTT.

About this clone: Distinct nucleotide sequences in the sample also encode this CDR3. This chain joins TRBV29-1 and TRBJ2-5; 7 positions match TRBD2. The CDR3 consists of 14 residues. Germline V gives CDR1 SQVTM, CDR2 ANQGSEA. CDR3 DNA: TGCCGGGTTGGGGGACTGGGGGGGGGAGAGACCCAGTACTTC. This codes for CRVGGLGGGETQYF.

This chain joins TRBV6-5 and TRBJ1-6; possibly TRBD1 for D (6 bases). The germline CDR1 and CDR2 sequences are MNHEY and SVGAGI. The CDR3 consists of 14 residues. The germline V and J ends were trimmed by 9 bases and 7 bases, with 16 bases remaining between them. The CDR3 DNA reads as TGTGCCAGTTCACAGGGAGACCGGAATTCACCCCTCCACTTT. This translates into CASSQGDRNSPLHF.

This chain links TRBV3-1 (or the pseudogene TRBV3-2) with TRBJ1-4, with no clear D. The germline gives CDR1 LGHDT, CDR2 YNNKEL (reference sequence). V gave up 4 bases and J gave up 6 bases, with 12 bases separating them. The CDR3 totals 14 residues. The CDR3 region has the DNA TGTGCCAGCAGCCCCAAAACTACACATGAAAAACTGTTTTTT. It specifies CASSPKTTHEKLFF.

The gene calls are TRBV12-5 and TRBJ2-3; 11 bases are a match to TRBD2. Trimming cost V 6 bases and J 6 bases; bases outside gene matches: 8. Germline V gene data show CDR1 as LGHNT and CDR2 as FRNRAP. This CDR3 has 15 amino acids. The CDR3 reads CASGLSGGAGDTQYF. The CDR3 region has the DNA TGTGCTAGTGGCCTTAGCGGGGGGGCCGGGGATACGCAGTATTTT.

This clone was recorded once. The chain employs TRBV5-6 and TRBJ2-7, with 7 bases matching TRBD1. The V gene's germline CDR1 is SGHDT and CDR2 YYEEEE. Trimming cost V 5 bases and J 2 bases; bases outside gene matches: 4. The CDR3 runs to 13 residues. CDR3 sequence reads: CASRTGKAYEQYF. DNA for the CDR3: TGTGCCAGCAGGACAGGGAAGGCCTACGAGCAGTACTTC.

The chain employs TRBV11-3 and TRBJ2-7, with 7 bases matching TRBD1. The CDR3 runs to 15 residues. J lost 6 bases, V lost 0 bases, and 8 bases had no gene match. Germline CDR1 is SGHNT and CDR2 is YENEEA. Written as DNA, the CDR3 is TGTGCCAGCAGCTTAGAAGGGACAGAAGCCTCCGAGCAGTACTTC. Translating it yields CASSLEGTEASEQYF.

A word on this clone: Other DNA sequences in this sample translate to the same CDR3. The chain recombines TRBV19 with TRBJ1-5; D unclear. CDR1 LNHDA and CDR2 SQIVND come from the germline V gene (reference sequence). V was pared by 1 base and J by 7 bases, with 11 bases between. The CDR3 length is 14 residues. The CDR3, as DNA: TGTGCCAGTAGTATAGCGGCAGGCGGGCAGCCCCAGCATTTT. Its translation: CASSIAAGGQPQHF.

The J gene is TRBJ1-5, the V gene TRBV21-1; no check of the table's D call, TRBD1, against the DNA was made. TRBV21-1 represents a pseudogene. The CDR3 loop spans 15 amino acids. This CDR3 is CASSGAGDSNQPQHF. As DNA, the CDR3 is TGTGCCAGCAGCGGGGCAGGGGACAGCAATCAGCCCCAGCATTTT.

The V call is TRBV9, the J call TRBJ1-6, with 9 bases aligning to TRBD1. The germline V gene has CDR1 SGDLS and CDR2 YYNGEE. After removal of 3 bases from V and 9 bases from J, the junction contained 10 bases not matched to a gene. The CDR3 has 16 amino acids. CDR3 bases: TGTGCCAGCAGCGCAACCGGGACAGGGACTACTTCACCCCTCCACTTT. It specifies CASSATGTGTTSPLHF.

The V gene is TRBV9, the J gene TRBJ1-2; TRBD1 aligns across 8 bases. J gave up 3 bases and V 5 bases, and 9 bases lay outside the gene matches. The CDR3 runs to 15 residues. Germline CDR1 reads SGDLS; CDR2 reads YYNGEE. This CDR3 is CASRGPPGQDYGYTF. As DNA, the CDR3 is TGTGCCAGCAGAGGACCCCCGGGACAGGACTATGGCTACACCTTC.